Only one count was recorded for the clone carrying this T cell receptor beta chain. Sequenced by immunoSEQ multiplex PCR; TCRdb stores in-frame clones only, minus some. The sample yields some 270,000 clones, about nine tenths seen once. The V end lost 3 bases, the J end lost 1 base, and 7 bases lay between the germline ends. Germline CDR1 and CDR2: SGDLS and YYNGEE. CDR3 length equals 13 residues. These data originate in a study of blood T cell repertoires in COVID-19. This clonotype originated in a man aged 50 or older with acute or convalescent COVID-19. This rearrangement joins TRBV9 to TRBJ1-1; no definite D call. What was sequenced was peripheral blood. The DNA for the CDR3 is TGTGCCAGCAGCGCGACACAGAACACTGAAGCTTTCTTT. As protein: CASSATQNTEAFF.